These 5 T cell receptor beta chains were all obtained from the same sample, sequenced in a study of T cell responses to AZD1222 COVID-19 vaccine. The protocol was immunoSEQ multiplex PCR, while the TCRdb copy is restricted to in-frame clones and leaves out a portion. The repertoire consists of around 60,000 clones, with about nine tenths occurring once and the leading ten covering roughly 6.3%. The sequencing here drew on peripheral blood, taken 28 days after the second dose of the MenACWY control vaccine. All receptors derive from an adult who received the MenACWY meningococcal vaccine as a control.

V is TRBV28 and J is TRBJ1-1; D remains ambiguous. The CDR3 is 14 residues long. V shed 3 bases and J shed 5 bases, with 13 bases lying between them. From germline, CDR1 is MDHEN and CDR2 SYDVKM. Here the CDR3 reads CASSFSGLGTEAFF. The CDR3 nucleotides read TGTGCCAGCAGTTTCTCGGGTCTTGGGACTGAAGCTTTCTTT.

The chain carries TRBV24-1 and TRBJ1-5; no clear D. Between the trimmed V and J ends, which lost 0 bases and 0 bases, there was a span of 8 bases. This CDR3 contains 16 residues. CDR1 and CDR2 from the germline V gene are KGHDR and SFDVKD. CDR3 sequence reads: CATSDLTLDSNQPQHF. Here the CDR3 DNA reads TGTGCCACCAGTGATTTGACACTCGATAGCAATCAGCCCCAGCATTTT.

This clone has just one count. J is TRBJ1-5 and V is TRBV6-5, with a weak D call TRBD1 (5 bases). The CDR3 loop spans 14 amino acids. Germline assignment: CDR1 MNHEY and CDR2 SVGAGI. Trimming pared 6 bases from V and 3 bases from J, leaving 12 bases between. This CDR3 is CASRGPGNNQPQHF. Written as DNA, the CDR3 is TGTGCCAGCAGGGGACCAGGGAACAATCAGCCCCAGCATTTT.

The V gene is TRBV6-2 or TRBV6-3, the J gene TRBJ2-3; 12 positions agree with TRBD2. V dropped 4 bases and J dropped 0; count of bases not matched to a gene: 11. The germline V gene has CDR1 MNHEY and CDR2 SVGEGT. CDR3 length: 19 amino acids. The CDR3 reads CASSSRASGRGESTDTQYF. CDR3 DNA: TGTGCCAGCAGTTCCCGAGCTAGCGGGAGGGGAGAAAGCACAGATACGCAGTATTTT.

The chain combines TRBV7-9 with TRBJ2-5; 11 bases are a match to TRBD2. V gave up 5 bases and J gave up 0 bases; unmatched junction bases: 2. The CDR3 is made up of 15 amino acids. Germline V gene lookup returns CDR1 SEHNR and CDR2 FQNEAQ (reference sequence). CDR3 sequence (DNA): TGTGCCAGCAGCGAGGGACTAGCGGACCAAGAGACCCAGTACTTC. Amino acid sequence: CASSEGLADQETQYF.